This TCR beta chain stems from a study of cytomegalovirus exposure and HLA in healthy donors. The PCR used 60 Vbeta and 13 Jbeta primers. This table comes from immunoSEQ multiplex PCR, and its TCRdb copy is limited to in-frame clones, with some not included. The sample shows around 93,000 clones, roughly four fifths of them seen only once. Overall study findings and caveats: Among the most significant clusters, several appeared linked to common viral pathogens in a later analysis.

CDR3 length equals 15 residues. Between the trimmed V and J ends, which lost 1 base and 3 bases, there was a span of 12 bases. Germline V CDR1 and CDR2: SGHDN, FVKESK. For this clone: Its antigen is unidentified.

The sample was PBMCs. The V call is TRBV14, the J call TRBJ1-2, with D possibly TRBD1 on 5 matching bases. This receptor was taken from a man between 25 and 39 years old in good health and CMV-seropositive. The DNA for the CDR3 is TGTGCCAGCAGCCAAGGCTGGGGCAAGGACTATGGCTACACCTTC. Protein product: CASSQGWGKDYGYTF.